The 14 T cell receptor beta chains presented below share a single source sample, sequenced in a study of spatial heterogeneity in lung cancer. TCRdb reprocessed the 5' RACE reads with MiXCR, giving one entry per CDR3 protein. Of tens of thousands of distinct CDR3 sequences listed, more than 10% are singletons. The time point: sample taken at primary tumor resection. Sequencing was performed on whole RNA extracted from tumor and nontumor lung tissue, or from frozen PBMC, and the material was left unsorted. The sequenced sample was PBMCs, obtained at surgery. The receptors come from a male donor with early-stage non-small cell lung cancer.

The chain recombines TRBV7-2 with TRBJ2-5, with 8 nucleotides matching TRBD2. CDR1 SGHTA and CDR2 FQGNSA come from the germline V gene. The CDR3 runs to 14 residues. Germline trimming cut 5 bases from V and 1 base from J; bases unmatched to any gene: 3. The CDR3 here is CASSPSGSQETQYF. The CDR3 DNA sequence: TGTGCCAGCAGCCCTAGCGGGTCCCAAGAGACCCAGTACTTC.

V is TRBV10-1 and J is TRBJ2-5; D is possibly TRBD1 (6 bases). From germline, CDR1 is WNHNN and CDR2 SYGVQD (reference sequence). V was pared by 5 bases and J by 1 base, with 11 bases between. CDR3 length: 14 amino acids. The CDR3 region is CASSTGQTQETQYF. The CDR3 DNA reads TGCGCCAGCAGTACCGGACAGACCCAAGAGACCCAGTACTTC.

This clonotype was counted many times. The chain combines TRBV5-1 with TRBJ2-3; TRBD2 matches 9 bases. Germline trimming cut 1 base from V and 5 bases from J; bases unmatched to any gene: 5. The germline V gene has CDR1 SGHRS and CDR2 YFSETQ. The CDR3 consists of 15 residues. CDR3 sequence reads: CASSLTIAGEDTQYF. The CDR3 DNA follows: TGCGCCAGCAGCTTGACAATAGCGGGAGAAGATACGCAGTATTTT.

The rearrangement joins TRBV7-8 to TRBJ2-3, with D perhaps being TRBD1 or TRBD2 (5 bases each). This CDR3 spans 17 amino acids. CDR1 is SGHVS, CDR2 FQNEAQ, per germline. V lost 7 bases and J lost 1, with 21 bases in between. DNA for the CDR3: TGTGCCAGCAACACCGGGACCCGACCCTTCGGCACAGATACGCAGTATTTT. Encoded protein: CASNTGTRPFGTDTQYF.

The CDR3 DNA is TGCAGTGCTAGTGACAACTCCGGCTACACCTTC. Its protein product is CSASDNSGYTF. J is TRBJ1-2 and V is TRBV20-1; D not certain. CDR1 and CDR2 from the germline V gene are DFQATT and SNEGSKA (reference sequence). The length of the CDR3 is 11 residues. V lost 3 bases, J lost 8 bases, and 10 bases lay in between.

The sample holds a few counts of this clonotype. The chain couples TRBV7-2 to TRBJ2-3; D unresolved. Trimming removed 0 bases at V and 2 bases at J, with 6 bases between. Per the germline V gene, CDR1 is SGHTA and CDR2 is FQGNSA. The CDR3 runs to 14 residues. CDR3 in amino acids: CASSLAGSTDTQYF. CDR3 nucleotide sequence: TGTGCCAGCAGCTTAGCGGGCTCCACAGATACGCAGTATTTT.

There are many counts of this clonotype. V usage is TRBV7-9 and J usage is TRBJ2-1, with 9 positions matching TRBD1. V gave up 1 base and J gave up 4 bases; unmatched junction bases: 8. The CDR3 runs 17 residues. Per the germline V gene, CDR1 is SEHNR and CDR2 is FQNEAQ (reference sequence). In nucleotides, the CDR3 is TGTGCCAGCAGCTTAGACGGGCGGGACAGGGCTTACAATGAGCAGTTCTTC. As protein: CASSLDGRDRAYNEQFF.

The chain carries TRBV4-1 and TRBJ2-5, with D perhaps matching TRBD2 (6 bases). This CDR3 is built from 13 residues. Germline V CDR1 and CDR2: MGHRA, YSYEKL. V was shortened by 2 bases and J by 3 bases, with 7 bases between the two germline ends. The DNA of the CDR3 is TGCGCCAGCAGCCAATGGAGGGAAGAGACCCAGTACTTC. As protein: CASSQWREETQYF.

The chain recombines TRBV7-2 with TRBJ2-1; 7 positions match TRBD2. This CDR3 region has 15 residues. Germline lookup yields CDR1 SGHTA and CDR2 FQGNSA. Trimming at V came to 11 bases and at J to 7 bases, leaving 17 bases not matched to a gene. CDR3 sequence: CALGRSGSALNEQFF. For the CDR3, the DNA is TGTGCCCTAGGGCGTAGCGGGTCGGCCCTAAATGAGCAGTTCTTC.

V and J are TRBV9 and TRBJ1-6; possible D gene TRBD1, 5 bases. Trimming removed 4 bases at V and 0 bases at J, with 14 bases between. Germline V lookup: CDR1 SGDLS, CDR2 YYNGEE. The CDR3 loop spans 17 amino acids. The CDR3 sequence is CASSLGTVHSYNSPLHF. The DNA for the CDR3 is TGTGCCAGCAGCCTCGGGACGGTACACTCCTATAATTCACCCCTCCACTTT.

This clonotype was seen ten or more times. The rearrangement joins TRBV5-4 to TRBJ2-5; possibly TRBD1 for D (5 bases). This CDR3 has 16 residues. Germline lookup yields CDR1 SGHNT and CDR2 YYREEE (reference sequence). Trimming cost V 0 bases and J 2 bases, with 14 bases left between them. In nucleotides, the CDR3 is TGTGCCAGCAGCTTGGGTGCGAGTTCAGGGCAAGAGACCCAGTACTTC. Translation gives CASSLGASSGQETQYF.

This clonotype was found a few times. The CDR3 DNA reads TGTGCCAGCAGCTCCCCGGCGCCCTACAATGAGCAGTTCTTC. As protein: CASSSPAPYNEQFF. The J gene is TRBJ2-1, the V gene TRBV7-2; D is ambiguous. CDR1 is SGHTA, CDR2 FQGNSA, per germline. V was shortened by 4 bases and J by 2 bases, with 9 bases between the two germline ends. The CDR3 covers 14 residues.

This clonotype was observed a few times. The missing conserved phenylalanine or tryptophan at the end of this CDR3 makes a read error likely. The CDR3 loop is CSVSDSYGYTS. CDR3 in DNA: TGCAGTGTTTCGGACAGCTATGGCTACACCTCC. The J gene is TRBJ1-2, the V gene TRBV20-1; D is perhaps TRBD1 (6 bases). CDR1 and CDR2 (germline): DFQATT, SNEGSKA (reference sequence). V was trimmed by 7 bases and J by 4 bases, leaving 10 bases between them. The CDR3 totals 11 residues.

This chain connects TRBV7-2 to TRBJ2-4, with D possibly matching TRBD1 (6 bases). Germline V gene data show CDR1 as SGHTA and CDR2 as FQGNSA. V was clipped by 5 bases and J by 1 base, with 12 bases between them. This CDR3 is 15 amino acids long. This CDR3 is CASSTGDRAKNIQYF. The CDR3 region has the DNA TGTGCCAGCAGCACAGGCGACAGGGCCAAAAACATTCAGTACTTC.